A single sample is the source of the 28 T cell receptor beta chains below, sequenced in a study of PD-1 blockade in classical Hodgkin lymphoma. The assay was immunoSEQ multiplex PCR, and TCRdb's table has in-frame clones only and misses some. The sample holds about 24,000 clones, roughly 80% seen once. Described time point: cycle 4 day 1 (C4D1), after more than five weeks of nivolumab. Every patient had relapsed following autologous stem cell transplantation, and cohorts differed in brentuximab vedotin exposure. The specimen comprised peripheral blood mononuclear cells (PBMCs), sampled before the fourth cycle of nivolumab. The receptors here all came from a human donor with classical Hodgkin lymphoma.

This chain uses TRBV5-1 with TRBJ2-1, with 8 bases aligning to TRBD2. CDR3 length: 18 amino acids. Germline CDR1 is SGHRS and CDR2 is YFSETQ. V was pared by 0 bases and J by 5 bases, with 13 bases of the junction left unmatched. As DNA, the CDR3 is TGCGCCAGCAGCTTGGATGGAACTCCCGGGACTAGTAACAATGAGCAGTTCTTC. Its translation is CASSLDGTPGTSNNEQFF.

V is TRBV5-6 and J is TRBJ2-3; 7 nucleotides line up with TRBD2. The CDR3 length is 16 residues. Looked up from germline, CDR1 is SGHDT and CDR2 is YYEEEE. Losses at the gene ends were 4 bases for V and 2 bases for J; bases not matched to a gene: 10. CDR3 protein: CASSLGGRGFTDTQYF. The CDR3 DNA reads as TGTGCCAGCAGCCTGGGAGGGCGGGGCTTCACAGATACGCAGTATTTT.

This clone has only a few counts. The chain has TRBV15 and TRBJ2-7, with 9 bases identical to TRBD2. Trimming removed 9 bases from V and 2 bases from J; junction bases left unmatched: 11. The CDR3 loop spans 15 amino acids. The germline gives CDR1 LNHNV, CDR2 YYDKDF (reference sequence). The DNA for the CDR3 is TGTGCCACAAGCGCGGCGGGAGGGCCGCCCTACGAGCAGTACTTC. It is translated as CATSAAGGPPYEQYF. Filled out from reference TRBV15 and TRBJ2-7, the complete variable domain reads DAMVIQNPRYQVTQFGKPVTLSCSQTLNHNVMYWYQQKSSQAPKLLFHYYDKDFNNEADTPDNFQSRRPNTSFCFLDIRSPGLGDTAMYLCATSAAGGPPYEQYFGPGTRLTVT.

The CDR3 loop is CASRLEGYEQYF. For the CDR3, the DNA is TGTGCCAGCAGACTGGAAGGATACGAGCAGTACTTC. The chain is built from TRBV11-3 and TRBJ2-7, with D unclear. The CDR3 has 12 residues. Germline V gene sequence: CDR1 SGHNT, CDR2 YENEEA. Trimming took 6 bases from V and 4 from J, leaving 10 bases between them.

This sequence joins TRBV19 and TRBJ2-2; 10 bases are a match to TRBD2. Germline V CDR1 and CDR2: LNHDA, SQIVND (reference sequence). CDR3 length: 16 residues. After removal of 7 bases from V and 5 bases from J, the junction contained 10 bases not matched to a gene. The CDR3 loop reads CASTALPSGRTGELFF. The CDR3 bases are TGTGCCAGTACTGCTCTCCCTAGCGGGAGAACCGGGGAGCTGTTTTTT.

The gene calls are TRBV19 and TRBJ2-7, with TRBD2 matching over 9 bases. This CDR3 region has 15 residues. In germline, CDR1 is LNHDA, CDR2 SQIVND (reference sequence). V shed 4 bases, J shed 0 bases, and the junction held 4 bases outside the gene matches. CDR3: CASSTLAGSSYEQYF. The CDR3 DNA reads TGTGCCAGTAGTACACTAGCGGGTAGCTCCTACGAGCAGTACTTC.

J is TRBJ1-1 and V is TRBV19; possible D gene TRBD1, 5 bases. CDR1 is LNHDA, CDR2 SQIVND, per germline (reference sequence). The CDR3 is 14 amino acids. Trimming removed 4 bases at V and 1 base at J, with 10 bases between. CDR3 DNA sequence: TGTGCCAGTAGTAGTGCAGGGACGAACACTGAAGCTTTCTTT. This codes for CASSSAGTNTEAFF.

The CDR3 region has the DNA TGTGCCAGCAGTTACTCGAGTGCAGGGAACACCGGGGAGCTGTTTTTT. Amino acids: CASSYSSAGNTGELFF. The chain employs TRBV6-5 and TRBJ2-2; D remains ambiguous. Germline CDR1 reads MNHEY; CDR2 reads SVGAGI. The CDR3 consists of 16 residues. V lost 0 bases and J 1 base, leaving 9 bases between the germline ends.

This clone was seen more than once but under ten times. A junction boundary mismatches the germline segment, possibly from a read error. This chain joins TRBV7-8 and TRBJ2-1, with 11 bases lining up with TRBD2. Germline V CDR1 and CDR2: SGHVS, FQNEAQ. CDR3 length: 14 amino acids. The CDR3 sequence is CASSVAGGQDEQFF. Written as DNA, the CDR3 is TGTGCCAGCAGCGTAGCGGGGGGGCAGGATGAGCAGTTCTTC.

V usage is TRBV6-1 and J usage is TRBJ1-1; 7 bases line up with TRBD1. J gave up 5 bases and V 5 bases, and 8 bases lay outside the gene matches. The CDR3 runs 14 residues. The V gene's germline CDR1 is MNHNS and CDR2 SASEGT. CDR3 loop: CASSTRQGRTEAFF. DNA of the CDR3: TGTGCCAGCAGTACCCGACAGGGAAGGACTGAAGCTTTCTTT.

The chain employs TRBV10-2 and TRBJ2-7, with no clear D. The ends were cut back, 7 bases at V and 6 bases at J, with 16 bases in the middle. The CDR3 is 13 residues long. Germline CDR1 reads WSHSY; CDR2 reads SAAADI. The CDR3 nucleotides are TGCGCCAGCAAGCTGGGAAATACGGGCGAGCAGTACTTC. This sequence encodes CASKLGNTGEQYF.

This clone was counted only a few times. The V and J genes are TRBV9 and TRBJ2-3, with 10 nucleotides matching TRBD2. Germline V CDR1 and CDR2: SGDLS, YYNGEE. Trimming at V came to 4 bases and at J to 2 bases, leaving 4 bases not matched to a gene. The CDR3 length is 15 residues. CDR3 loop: CASSPSGGYTDTQYF. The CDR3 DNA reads TGTGCCAGCAGCCCTAGCGGGGGCTACACAGATACGCAGTATTTT.

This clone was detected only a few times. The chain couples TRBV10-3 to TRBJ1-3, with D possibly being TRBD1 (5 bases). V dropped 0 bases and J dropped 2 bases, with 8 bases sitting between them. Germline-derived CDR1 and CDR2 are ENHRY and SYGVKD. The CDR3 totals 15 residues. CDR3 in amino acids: CAISESVQAGNTIYF. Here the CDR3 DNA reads TGTGCCATCAGTGAGTCAGTACAGGCTGGAAACACCATATATTTT.

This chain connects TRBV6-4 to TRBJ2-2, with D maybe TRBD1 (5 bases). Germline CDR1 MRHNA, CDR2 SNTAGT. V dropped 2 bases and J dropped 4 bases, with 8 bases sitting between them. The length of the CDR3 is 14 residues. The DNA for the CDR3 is TGTGCCAGCAGTGACAGGGGCGGCACCGGGGAGCTGTTTTTT. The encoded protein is CASSDRGGTGELFF.

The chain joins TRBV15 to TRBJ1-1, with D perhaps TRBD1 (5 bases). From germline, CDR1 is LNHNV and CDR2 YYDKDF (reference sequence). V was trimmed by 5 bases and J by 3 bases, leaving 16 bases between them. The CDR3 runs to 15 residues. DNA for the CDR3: TGTGCCACCAGCTCCAGGGACCTATTGGACACTGAAGCTTTCTTT. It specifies CATSSRDLLDTEAFF.

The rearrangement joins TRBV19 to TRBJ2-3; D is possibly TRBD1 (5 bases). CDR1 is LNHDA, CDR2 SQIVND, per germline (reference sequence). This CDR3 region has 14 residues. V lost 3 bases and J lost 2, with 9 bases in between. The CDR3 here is CASSIRAHTDTQYF. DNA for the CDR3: TGTGCCAGTAGTATCAGGGCCCACACAGATACGCAGTATTTT.

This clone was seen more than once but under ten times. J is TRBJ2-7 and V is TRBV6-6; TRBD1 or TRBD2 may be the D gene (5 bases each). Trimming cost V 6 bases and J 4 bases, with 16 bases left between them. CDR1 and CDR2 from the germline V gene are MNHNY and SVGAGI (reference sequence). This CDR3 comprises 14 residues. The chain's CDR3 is CASSPGPDRYEQYF. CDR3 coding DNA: TGTGCCAGCAGCCCGGGGCCTGACAGATACGAGCAGTACTTC.

The CDR3 spells CASSPGGAYEQYF. The CDR3 DNA sequence: TGTGCCAGCAGCCCCGGGGGGGCCTACGAGCAGTACTTC. This chain links TRBV11-2 with TRBJ2-7, with 8 bases identical to TRBD2. Germline V gene sequence: CDR1 SGHAT, CDR2 FQNNGV. J lost 2 bases, V lost 5 bases, and 2 bases had no gene match. The CDR3 has 13 residues.

CDR3: CASMSGARETQYF. Written as DNA, the CDR3 is TGTGCCAGCATGTCAGGGGCGCGGGAGACCCAGTACTTC. The V call is TRBV2, the J call TRBJ2-5; a possible D gene is TRBD1 (6 bases). The CDR3 runs to 13 residues. In germline, CDR1 is SNHLY, CDR2 FYNNEI. The V end lost 7 bases, the J end lost 5 bases, and 14 bases lay between the germline ends. The variable domain in full, completed from reference TRBV2 and TRBJ2-5, reads EPEVTQTPSHQVTQMGQEVILRCVPISNHLYFYWYRQILGQKVEFLVSFYNNEISEKSEIFDDQFSVERPDGSNFTLKIRSTKLEDSAMYFCASMSGARETQYFGPGTRLLVL.

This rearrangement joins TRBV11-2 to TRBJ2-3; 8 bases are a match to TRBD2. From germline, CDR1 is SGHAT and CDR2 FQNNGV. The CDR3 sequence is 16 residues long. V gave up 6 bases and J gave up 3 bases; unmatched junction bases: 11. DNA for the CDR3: TGTGCCAGCAGAGGCGGGAGCGGGAGTGTAACAGATACGCAGTATTTT. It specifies CASRGGSGSVTDTQYF.

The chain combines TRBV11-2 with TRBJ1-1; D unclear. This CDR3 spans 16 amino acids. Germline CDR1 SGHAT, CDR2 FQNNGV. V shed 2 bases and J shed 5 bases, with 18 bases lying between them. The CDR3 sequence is CASSLNLGKGRTEAFF. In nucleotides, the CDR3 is TGTGCCAGCAGCTTAAATTTGGGGAAGGGAAGGACTGAAGCTTTCTTT.

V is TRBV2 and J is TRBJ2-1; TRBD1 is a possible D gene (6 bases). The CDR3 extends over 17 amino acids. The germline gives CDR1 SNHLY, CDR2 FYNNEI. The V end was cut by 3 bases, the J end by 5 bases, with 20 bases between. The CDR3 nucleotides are TGTGCCAGCAGTGATCGTGGTCCCTGGACAGACGACAATGAGCAGTTCTTC. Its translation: CASSDRGPWTDDNEQFF.

The chain's CDR3 is CASQPRGSGGANADTQYF. CDR3 in DNA: TGTGCCTCCCAGCCAAGGGGTAGCGGGGGGGCCAATGCAGATACGCAGTATTTT. The J gene is TRBJ2-3, the V gene TRBV4-2; the match to TRBD2 covers 11 bases. The CDR3 is 18 residues long. V gave up 11 bases and J gave up 4 bases; unmatched junction bases: 20. Germline V gene sequence: CDR1 LGHNA, CDR2 YNFKEQ.

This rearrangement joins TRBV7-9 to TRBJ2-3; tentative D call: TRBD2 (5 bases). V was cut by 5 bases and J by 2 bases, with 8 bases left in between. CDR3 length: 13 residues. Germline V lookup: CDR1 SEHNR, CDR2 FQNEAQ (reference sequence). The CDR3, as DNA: TGTGCCAGCAGCCCTGACTACACAGATACGCAGTATTTT. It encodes CASSPDYTDTQYF.

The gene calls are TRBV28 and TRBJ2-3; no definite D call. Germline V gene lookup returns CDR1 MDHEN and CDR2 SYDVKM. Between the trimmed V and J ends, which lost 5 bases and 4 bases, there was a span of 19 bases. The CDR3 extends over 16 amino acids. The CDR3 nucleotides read TGTGCCAGCAGTGGGATCCGAGGCAGGAACGCAGATACGCAGTATTTT. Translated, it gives CASSGIRGRNADTQYF.

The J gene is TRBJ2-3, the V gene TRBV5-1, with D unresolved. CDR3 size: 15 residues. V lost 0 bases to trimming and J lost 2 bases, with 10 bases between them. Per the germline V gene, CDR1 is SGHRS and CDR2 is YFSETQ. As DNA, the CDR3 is TGCGCCAGCAGCTTGGCAGCAACCTTCACAGATACGCAGTATTTT. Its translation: CASSLAATFTDTQYF.

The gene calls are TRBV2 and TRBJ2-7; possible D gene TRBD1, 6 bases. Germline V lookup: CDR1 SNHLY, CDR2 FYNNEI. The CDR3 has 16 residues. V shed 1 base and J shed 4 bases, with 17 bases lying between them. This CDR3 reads CASSEGLQGMGYEQYF. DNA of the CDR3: TGTGCCAGCAGTGAAGGATTGCAGGGGATGGGATACGAGCAGTACTTC.

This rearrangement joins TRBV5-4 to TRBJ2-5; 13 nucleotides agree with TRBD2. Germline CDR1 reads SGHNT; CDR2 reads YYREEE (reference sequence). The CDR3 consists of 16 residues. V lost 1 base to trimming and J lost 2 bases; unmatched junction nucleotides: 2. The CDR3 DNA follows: TGTGCCAGCAGCTTGAGACTAGCGGGAGGTCAAGAGACCCAGTACTTC. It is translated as CASSLRLAGGQETQYF.